This T cell receptor beta chain comes out of a study of blood T cell repertoires in COVID-19. Overall study context: T cells, B-cell-depleted T cells, or PBMCs supplied cDNA or gDNA.

TCRdb keeps only in-frame clones here, not all; method: immunoSEQ multiplex PCR. This repertoire shows roughly 350,000 clones, approximately 90% found once; its top ten account for around 4%. The sample comprised peripheral blood. This TCR was sampled from a woman aged 45-65 years with active or convalescent COVID-19.

CDR3 bases: TGTGCCAGCTCACCGGACAGGGGAGGTGAAAAACTGTTTTTT. Translated: CASSPDRGGEKLFF. The chain combines TRBV18 with TRBJ1-4, with 9 bases matching TRBD1. This CDR3 is built from 14 residues. After removal of 3 bases from V and 7 bases from J, the junction contained 3 bases not matched to a gene. Germline V lookup: CDR1 KGHSH, CDR2 LQKENI.